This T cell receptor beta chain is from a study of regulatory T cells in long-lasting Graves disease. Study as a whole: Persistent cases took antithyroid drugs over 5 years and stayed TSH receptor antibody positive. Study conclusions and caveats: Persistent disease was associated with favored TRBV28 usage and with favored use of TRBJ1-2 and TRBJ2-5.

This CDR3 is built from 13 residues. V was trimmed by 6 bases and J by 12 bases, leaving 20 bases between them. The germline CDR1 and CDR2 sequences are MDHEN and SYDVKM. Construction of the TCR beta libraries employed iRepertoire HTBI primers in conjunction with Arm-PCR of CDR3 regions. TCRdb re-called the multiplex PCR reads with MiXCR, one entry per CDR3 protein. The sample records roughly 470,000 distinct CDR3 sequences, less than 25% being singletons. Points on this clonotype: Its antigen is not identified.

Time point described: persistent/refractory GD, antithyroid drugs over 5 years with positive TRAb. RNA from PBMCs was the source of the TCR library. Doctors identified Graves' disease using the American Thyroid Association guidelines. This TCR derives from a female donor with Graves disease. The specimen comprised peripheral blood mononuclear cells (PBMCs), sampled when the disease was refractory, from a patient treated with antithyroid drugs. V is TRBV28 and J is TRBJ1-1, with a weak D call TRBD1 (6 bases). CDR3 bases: TGTGCCAGCAGCCGCGAGGGGGGGCCGGGATCTTTCTTT. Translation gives CASSREGGPGSFF.